This TCR beta chain stems from a study of shared clonotypes between healthy human individuals (dated by TCRdb to 2020 to 2021). Concerning the study at large: A few men and a couple of women, aged 18 to 49 years, made up the cohort. Different laboratories and diverse techniques were used to prepare libraries and sequence TCR repertoires, to increase sequencing depth and limit assay-specific biases. To estimate repertoire size and how much clonotype sharing occurs between individuals, the study deeply sequenced the blood TCR repertoires of a handful of healthy adults. Per donor, leukapheresis produced somewhere between about 0.94 and 8.9 billion PBMCs. Per donor, three plates each were used for CD4 naive and CD4 memory, two for CD8 naive, and one for CD8 memory. Paper-wide results and their limitations: The genetic and exposure-history diversity represented was limited by the small number of donors. Compared with non-shared clonotypes, the clonotypes found in all four sorted-subset donors had higher generation probabilities. Sampling was restricted to blood, and TCR repertoires in tissues likely differ from the TCR repertoires found in blood. Pairwise subsampling indicated that sequencing depth was expected to affect the degree of clonotype sharing among donors. Incomplete sequencing was indicated by rarefaction of sorted-subset datasets, despite the large sequencing depth. Larger estimated clonotype richness was generally found for naive subsets than for memory subsets. About 5% of naive CD4, around 3.6% of naive CD8, roughly 2.4% of memory CD4, and around 0.4% of memory CD8 clonotypes were shared across a handful of donors.

The donors were healthy, HIV-negative adults with no recently reported acute infections or vaccinations. Every donor was a Caucasian adult residing in Nashville, Tennessee, USA. CD4+ T cells were enriched through magnetic negative selection, after which naive cells were positively selected on CD45RA and the remaining negative fraction served as the memory subset. After blood collection by leukapheresis, PBMCs were isolated using Ficoll-Histopaque density gradient centrifugation and then cryopreserved in the vapor phase of liquid nitrogen. Analytical flow cytometry was used to check the purity and quantity of each magnetically sorted T cell population. Each sorted fraction had its genomic DNA isolated and then quantified by UV absorbance on a Nanodrop 2000c. Using the deep immunoSEQ assay, multiplex PCR amplified TCR CDR3 regions from genomic DNA. Genomic DNA extracted from each cell subset was distributed evenly over all wells of several immunoSEQ 96-well plates, and each plate served as one replicate. For sorted subsets, 150 to 250 ng of genomic DNA, equivalent to around 29,000 T cell genomes, went into each replicate PCR. Purified libraries were measured with a Qubit 3.0 fluorometer, size-checked on a Bioanalyzer 2100, and measured again with the KAPA Library Quantification kit. Every immunoSEQ 96-well plate was sequenced on a separate single-read 150-cycle Illumina NextSeq 550 flow cell. Per the original workflow: The immunoSEQ output contained only junctional sequences without quality scores, so filtering could not match that applied to full-length reads. To assign V/J genes and CDR3, sequences were annotated using PyIR, a Python wrapper for IgBLAST v1.9, with IMGT germline references. Reads were filtered out if the reads had weak V/J assignments (E-value above 1e-6), no CDR3, stop codons, out-of-frame junctions, or ambiguous translated residues. A V3J clonotype was defined by an identical inferred V gene, J gene, and CDR3 amino acid sequence. The percentage overlap between two repertoires was calculated by dividing the number of shared unique clonotypes by the size of the smaller repertoire. Repertoire richness was assessed with RTK rarefaction, the Chao1 estimator, and Recon v2.1 estimates of unobserved clonotypes. For all TCRbeta clonotypes obtained by the gDNA method from several donors, generation probabilities were computed with OLGA. TCRdb obtained this table from immuneACCESS and retained in-frame rearrangements with V and J assigned. These tables miss some clones; where compared with another copy, unresolved V genes account for less than half of the shortfall, and the remainder is unexplained. The V and J calls and clone size come from that table; D and trimming were worked out from the DNA. The sample table lists around 1.6 million clones, under 99% of them with a count of one. 0.4% to 0.45% of the sample comes from the top ten.

About this clone itself: This receptor's antigen is unknown. Per-nucleotide qualities are absent, and no much larger clonotype sits a single base away.

The germline V gene (reference sequence) yields SGHNT for CDR1 and YYREEE for CDR2. Germline trimming amounts to 0 bases on V and 3 bases on J, with 5 as the count of junction bases outside the gene matches. The cysteine opens and the phenylalanine closes a CDR3 of 15 amino acids. Only CDR3 DNA remains: 45 bases, in frame from the first base. The specimen sequenced was naive CD4+ T cells sorted from blood. The intended sense of this specimen's cell subset or site label: CD45RA+ positively selected. This chain joins TRBV5-4 to TRBJ2-7; 8 central bases correspond to TRBD2. This clonotype was obtained from a man aged 25 to 40 in good health. The nucleotides are TGTGCCAGCAGCTTGGTCGGACTAGCAGACTACGAGCAGTACTTC. Its coded protein is CASSLVGLADYEQYF. With the rest looked up from the reference TRBV5-4 and TRBJ2-7 genes rather than sequenced, the full variable domain is ETGVTQSPTHLIKTRGQQVTLRCSSQSGHNTVSWYQQALGQGPQFIFQYYREEENGRGNFPPRFSGLQFPNYSSELNVNALELDDSALYLCASSLVGLADYEQYFGPGTRLTVT.